A single sample gave rise to the 15 T cell receptor beta chains below, sequenced in a study of cytomegalovirus exposure and HLA in healthy donors (dated by TCRdb to the late 2010s). The library was prepared using the immunoSEQ multiplex PCR assay. For the multiplex PCR, a mixture combining 60 forward primers for TCR Vbeta segments and 13 reverse primers for TCR Jbeta segments was used. The table comes from immuneACCESS by way of TCRdb, which keeps in-frame sequences with V and J called. Part of the clones is missing from these tables; in studies checked, under half for an unresolved V gene and the rest for unknown reasons. Recorded for this sample are 150,000 to 200,000 clones; less than 90% of them occurred a single time. Around 4.1% of the sample lies in the top ten. Sample: PBMCs. All receptors derive from a man aged 50-60 years in good health and CMV-seropositive.

The count of this clone is one. CDR3 nucleotide sequence: TGTGCCAGCAGCTTAGATGTACCGGCTAACTATGGCTACACCTTC. Protein sequence: CASSLDVPANYGYTF. This chain links TRBV7-9 with TRBJ1-2; D uncertain. Trimming removed 1 base at V and 0 bases at J, with 9 bases between. This CDR3 is 15 amino acids long. From germline, CDR1 is SEHNR and CDR2 FQNEAQ (reference sequence).

The J gene is TRBJ1-2, the V gene TRBV5-1, with 9 bases fitting TRBD1. The CDR3 totals 14 residues. V dropped 7 bases and J dropped 5; count of bases not matched to a gene: 9. Germline lookup yields CDR1 SGHRS and CDR2 YFSETQ. The CDR3 sequence is CASHTRDREYGYTF. The CDR3 DNA reads as TGCGCCAGCCACACAAGGGACAGGGAGTATGGCTACACCTTC. The full variable domain, in which reference TRBV5-1 and TRBJ1-2 provide the parts outside the CDR3, is KAGVTQTPRYLIKTRGQQVTLSCSPISGHRSVSWYQQTPGQGLQFLFEYFSETQRNKGNFPGRFSGRQFSNSRSEMNVSTLELGDSALYLCASHTRDREYGYTFGSGTRLTVV.

CDR3 coding DNA: TGTGCCAGCAGCGTTCTCCCCTTGACTAGCGGGAGTGTAGATACGCAGTATTTT. It codes for CASSVLPLTSGSVDTQYF. This rearrangement joins TRBV9 to TRBJ2-3; the match to TRBD2 covers 12 bases. This CDR3 has 18 amino acids. Germline trimming cut 2 bases from V and 5 bases from J; bases unmatched to any gene: 12. Germline CDR1 SGDLS, CDR2 YYNGEE.

This clone was picked up one time. This sequence joins TRBV30 and TRBJ1-4, with 10 bases aligning to TRBD1. Germline CDR1 is GTSNPN and CDR2 is SVGIG (reference sequence). After removal of 5 bases from V and 7 bases from J, the junction contained 7 bases not matched to a gene. This CDR3 region has 14 residues. The CDR3 DNA is TGTGCCTGGGACAGGGGGCTTGAAGGTGAAAAACTGTTTTTT. Its protein is CAWDRGLEGEKLFF. Full variable domain (rest looked up from reference TRBV30 and TRBJ1-4): SQTIHQWPATLVQPVGSPLSLECTVEGTSNPNLYWYRQAAGRGLQLLFYSVGIGQISSEVPQNLSASRPQDRQFILSSKKLLLSDSGFYLCAWDRGLEGEKLFFGSGTQLSVL.

The rearrangement joins TRBV7-2 to TRBJ1-4; 9 nucleotides agree with TRBD1. The CDR3 runs 13 residues. Per germline, CDR1 SGHTA and CDR2 FQGNSA. The V segment lost 6 bases and the J segment 8 bases; nucleotides outside the gene matches: 4. CDR3 nucleotides: TGTGCCAGCAGGGACAGGGGTAGGGAAAAACTGTTTTTT. It translates to CASRDRGREKLFF.

V usage is TRBV7-9 and J usage is TRBJ1-2; D gene unclear. Germline values: CDR1 SEHNR, CDR2 FQNEAQ (reference sequence). With 8 bases removed from V and 8 bases from J, the gap between germline ends came to 18 bases. The CDR3 extends over 13 amino acids. DNA for the CDR3: TGTGCCAGCTACAATAGGAGTCCCAACGGCTACACCTTC. The encoded protein is CASYNRSPNGYTF.

Comment on this clone: At the DNA level, this CDR3 is encoded by other sequences in the same sample as well. The genes are TRBV7-9 and TRBJ1-6; perhaps TRBD1 as D (6 bases). V lost 7 bases and J 9 bases, leaving 16 bases between the germline ends. From germline, CDR1 is SEHNR and CDR2 FQNEAQ (reference sequence). The CDR3 is made up of 14 amino acids. CDR3 loop: CASNSGTRGSPLHF. CDR3 sequence (DNA): TGTGCCAGCAACTCCGGGACCAGGGGTTCACCCCTCCACTTT.

A few counts support this clone. This chain connects TRBV27 to TRBJ1-2, with D possibly matching TRBD1 (6 bases). Deletions cut 4 bases from V and 7 bases from J, with 13 bases between. Germline loops: CDR1 MNHEY, CDR2 SMNVEV (reference sequence). The CDR3 runs to 13 residues. The CDR3 coding sequence is TGTGCCAGCAGTTACGCAGGGGTAGGTGGCTACACCTTC. This translates into CASSYAGVGGYTF.

The rearrangement links TRBV15 to TRBJ2-3; D is unresolved. This CDR3 has 15 amino acids. Trimming cost V 1 base and J 2 bases, with 10 bases left between them. Germline CDR1 reads LNHNV; CDR2 reads YYDKDF (reference sequence). CDR3 loop: CATSRVISLTDTQYF. The CDR3 DNA is TGTGCCACCAGCAGAGTTATTAGCCTCACAGATACGCAGTATTTT.

This sequence joins TRBV28 and TRBJ1-1; 9 nucleotides align to TRBD1. The J segment lost 3 bases and the V segment lost 6 bases, leaving 8 bases of the junction unmatched. Germline CDR1 and CDR2: MDHEN and SYDVKM. CDR3 length: 15 amino acids. The CDR3 sequence is CASRHSTGGHTEAFF. For the CDR3, the DNA is TGTGCCAGCAGACACTCTACAGGGGGCCACACTGAAGCTTTCTTT.

There are a few counts of this clone. This chain links TRBV4-1 with TRBJ1-1, with D maybe TRBD1 (6 bases). The CDR3 consists of 13 residues. Germline V lookup: CDR1 MGHRA, CDR2 YSYEKL. Trimming removed 3 bases at V and 1 base at J, with 6 bases between. CDR3 in amino acids: CASSQGANTEAFF. The CDR3 DNA follows: TGCGCCAGCAGCCAGGGGGCGAACACTGAAGCTTTCTTT.

This clone was detected only once. The CDR3 sequence is CASSERDRLGSYNSPLHF. CDR3 coding DNA: TGTGCCAGCAGTGAACGGGACAGGCTTGGCTCCTATAATTCACCCCTCCACTTT. The genes are TRBV6-1 and TRBJ1-6, with 8 bases matching TRBD1. V was pared by 2 bases and J by 0 bases, with 6 bases of the junction left unmatched. Germline values: CDR1 MNHNS, CDR2 SASEGT. The CDR3 contains 18 residues.

The chain recombines TRBV5-6 with TRBJ2-4; 9 nucleotides match TRBD2. V dropped 3 bases and J dropped 9; count of bases not matched to a gene: 4. CDR1 is SGHDT, CDR2 YYEEEE, per germline. The CDR3 is made up of 13 amino acids. The CDR3 bases are TGTGCCAGCAGCTCAGGACTAGCGTCCATTCAGTACTTC. Protein sequence: CASSSGLASIQYF.

The genes are TRBV30 and TRBJ2-7, with D unclear. CDR1 is GTSNPN, CDR2 SVGIG, per germline (reference sequence). The CDR3 runs to 17 residues. Trimming pared 2 bases from V and 7 bases from J, leaving 27 bases between. CDR3 region: CAWSTQVNLGLVREQYF. The CDR3 coding sequence is TGTGCCTGGAGTACCCAGGTGAACTTGGGCCTCGTTCGAGAGCAGTACTTC.

The chain employs TRBV9 and TRBJ1-5; D uncertain. CDR1 SGDLS and CDR2 YYNGEE come from the germline V gene. The ends were cut back, 4 bases at V and 4 bases at J, with 18 bases in the middle. The CDR3 is 16 residues long. CDR3 in amino acids: CASSPDGGNFNQPQHF. The CDR3 DNA sequence: TGTGCCAGCAGCCCCGACGGAGGGAACTTTAATCAGCCCCAGCATTTT.